The text below deals with one TCR beta chain. The sample comes from a study of cytomegalovirus exposure and HLA in healthy donors. Germline assignment: CDR1 SGDLS and CDR2 YYNGEE. Trimming removed 0 bases from V and 4 bases from J, with 12 bases in between. CDR3 length: 15 residues. Vbeta (60) and Jbeta (13) primers were used in the PCR. The assay was immunoSEQ multiplex PCR, and TCRdb's table has in-frame clones only and misses some. The sample consists of around 120,000 clones, over 70% of them appearing once. This sequence was found in a woman between 50 and 59 years old in good health and CMV-seropositive. Sequenced input: PBMCs. This rearrangement joins TRBV9 to TRBJ2-3; TRBD2 might be the D (6 bases). This CDR3 is CASSVVSGVPDTQYF. In nucleotides, the CDR3 is TGTGCCAGCAGCGTAGTTTCGGGGGTTCCAGATACGCAGTATTTT.